A selection of T cell receptor beta chains follows, all from one sample in a study of PD-L1 blockade in urothelial cancer. Only in-frame clones appear in the TCRdb table, and some are missing; sequencing was by immunoSEQ multiplex PCR. The sample contains 50,000 to 55,000 clones, around four fifths of which appear only once. The material sequenced was PBMCs, taken around atezolizumab (anti-PD-L1) treatment. The receptors come from a man aged 45-60 years with urothelial cancer. Both conserved end residues are part of each CDR3. A D gene is named only where the DNA matches it firmly. For some rows the clone size is stated as once, few or many, or as a class when expanded; others skip it.

v_gene	d_gene	abundance	j_gene	CDR3nt	CDR3aa
TRBV15	.	.	TRBJ2-1	TGTGCCACCAGCAGAGCTAACGGTGAGCAGTTCTTC	CATSRANGEQFF
TRBV9	TRBD2	.	TRBJ2-3	TGTGCCAGCAGCGTATCACTAGCGGGGGGTATAAGCACAGATACGCAGTATTTT	CASSVSLAGGISTDTQYF
TRBV25-1	TRBD2	.	TRBJ2-7	TGTGCCAGCAGTGAATTTGGTAGCGGGAATGAGCAGTACTTC	CASSEFGSGNEQYF
TRBV2	TRBD1	.	TRBJ1-3	TGTGCCAGCAGAAACGGGAGACAGGGGACTCTCTCTGGAAACACCATATATTTT	CASRNGRQGTLSGNTIYF
TRBV27	TRBD1	.	TRBJ2-2	TGTGCCAGCAGTTTATTGGGACAGTACACCGGGGAGCTGTTTTTT	CASSLLGQYTGELFF
TRBV4-2	.	.	TRBJ1-1	TGTGCCAGCAGCCAAGAATCTCATATTACGGGCACTGAAGCTTTCTTT	CASSQESHITGTEAFF
TRBV30	TRBD1	few	TRBJ1-2	TGTGCCTGGAGTAAAGGACAGGGCTCCTATGGCTACACCTTC	CAWSKGQGSYGYTF
TRBV28	.	.	TRBJ2-7	TGTGCCAGCAGTTCAGATTTATGGGGGGGCTCTCACGAGCAGTACTTC	CASSSDLWGGSHEQYF
TRBV10-1	.	.	TRBJ2-7	TGCGCCAGCAGCCCCTCGCGGGGAGGCGGGCAGTACTTC	CASSPSRGGGQYF
TRBV6-4	.	.	TRBJ2-2	TGTGCCAGCAGTGACACCCCTAGACGGGAGCTGTTTTTT	CASSDTPRRELFF
TRBV4-1	.	.	TRBJ1-1	TGCGCCAGCAGCCCAGGCCTTTTGGGGAACACTGAAGCTTTCTTT	CASSPGLLGNTEAFF
TRBV7-2	TRBD2	.	TRBJ2-7	TGTGCCAGCAGCTTAGACTGGACTAGCGGCACCTACGAGCAGTACTTC	CASSLDWTSGTYEQYF
TRBV9	.	.	TRBJ2-6	TGTGCCAGCAGCGCCCCGGGAACACCGACCCGTCTGAGCTCTGGGGCCAACGTCCTGACTTTC	CASSAPGTPTRLSSGANVLTF
TRBV25-1	TRBD2	.	TRBJ2-3	TGTGCCAGCAGACCAGCGGGAGGAACAGATACGCAGTATTTT	CASRPAGGTDTQYF
TRBV4-1	.	.	TRBJ2-5	TGCGCCAGCAGCCAAGTCATCGGGAAGACCCAGTACTTC	CASSQVIGKTQYF
TRBV7-2	.	.	TRBJ1-5	TGTGCCAGCAGCTTAAACGGGCAGCCCCAGCATTTT	CASSLNGQPQHF
TRBV12-5	.	.	TRBJ1-2	TGTGCTAGTGGTTTGGGACTCAACAACGGTGGCTACACCTTC	CASGLGLNNGGYTF
TRBV6-1	TRBD1	.	TRBJ2-5	TGTGCCAGCACTCGGGACAGGGGGCTGGAGACCCAGTACTTC	CASTRDRGLETQYF
TRBV4-1	.	few	TRBJ2-1	TGCGCCAGCAGCCGCACTCAGGGTTTCAATGAGCAGTTCTTC	CASSRTQGFNEQFF
TRBV11-2	.	.	TRBJ2-6	TGTGCCAGCACAAAACTGGTCTCTGGGGCCAACGTCCTGACTTTC	CASTKLVSGANVLTF
TRBV29-1	TRBD1	.	TRBJ1-4	TGCAGCGCTAGGGACAGGGTTAGTAATGAAAAACTGTTTTTT	CSARDRVSNEKLFF
TRBV13	.	.	TRBJ1-6	TGTGCCAGCAGCTTACGGGGCGGGGGTTCACCCCTCCACTTT	CASSLRGGGSPLHF
TRBV5-1	.	.	TRBJ1-1	TGCGCCAGCAGCAGGGAGGGTGCTGGAGCTTTCTTT	CASSREGAGAFF
TRBV5-4	.	.	TRBJ1-1	TGTGCCAGCAGCTGGGCTGGGGGGGCGGACACTGAAGCTTTCTTT	CASSWAGGADTEAFF
TRBV27	TRBD2	.	TRBJ2-7	TGTGCCAGCAGTCTGGGGACTAGCGGGAGGAGGTACGAGCAGTACTTC	CASSLGTSGRRYEQYF
TRBV30	.	.	TRBJ2-7	TGTGCCTGGAGTGTATTGGTTGTGGGGACATCCTACGAGCAGTACTTC	CAWSVLVVGTSYEQYF
TRBV30	TRBD1	.	TRBJ1-5	TGTGCCTGGAGTAACAGGGGCATGTACCAGCCCCAGCATTTT	CAWSNRGMYQPQHF
TRBV9	.	.	TRBJ1-1	TGTGCCAGCAGCGTAGCTTCAAAGACAGCGAGTGAAGCTTTCTTT	CASSVASKTASEAFF
TRBV5-1	TRBD2	.	TRBJ2-5	TGCGCCAGCAGACCCCGGGGGGGCCAAGAGACCCAGTACTTC	CASRPRGGQETQYF
TRBV11-2	.	.	TRBJ1-3	TGTGCCAGCAGCCCCCTTTCTCCAAACACCATATATTTT	CASSPLSPNTIYF
TRBV6-1	.	.	TRBJ2-5	TGTGCCAGCAGTGAATTGTCCAGGGTGGGGATTGTGGAGACCCAGTACTTC	CASSELSRVGIVETQYF
TRBV2	.	.	TRBJ2-2	TGTGCCAGCAGTCGGACAGAGAACACCGGGGAGCTGTTTTTT	CASSRTENTGELFF
TRBV2	TRBD2	.	TRBJ2-5	TGTGCCAGCAGTGAGTTGGCTAGCGGGAGCCAAGAGACCCAGTACTTC	CASSELASGSQETQYF
TRBV27	.	medium-sized	TRBJ2-7	TGTGCCAGCAGTTTCAACGGGAACGAGCAGTACTTC	CASSFNGNEQYF
TRBV18	TRBD1	.	TRBJ1-3	TGTGCCAGCTCACAGACTCAGGGGGCCCTCGGAAACACCATATATTTT	CASSQTQGALGNTIYF
TRBV4-2	.	.	TRBJ2-7	TGTGCCAGCAGCCAAGACGCTATATCCTACGAGCAGTACTTC	CASSQDAISYEQYF
TRBV27	.	.	TRBJ2-7	TGTGCCAGCAGTCCCGCCTCAAGCCTGGGAGGGGGTTACGAGCAGTACTTC	CASSPASSLGGGYEQYF
TRBV11-2	TRBD2	.	TRBJ2-1	TGTGCCAGCAGCTTGTCGGCTAGCGGGGGGGCCAATGAGCAGTTCTTC	CASSLSASGGANEQFF
TRBV29-1	TRBD2	.	TRBJ2-3	TGCAGCGTTGAAGATCGGACTAGCGGCACAGATACGCAGTATTTT	CSVEDRTSGTDTQYF
TRBV11-2	.	.	TRBJ1-2	TGTGCCAGCAGAAGTCTCACAGGGAAATATAACTATGGCTACACCTTC	CASRSLTGKYNYGYTF